These T cell receptor beta chains were read from a single sample in a study of blood T cell repertoires in COVID-19. Some clones are missing from TCRdb's copy, which holds only in-frame ones; the method was immunoSEQ multiplex PCR. The sample carries around 170,000 clones, 75% to 80% recorded once. The sample was peripheral blood. Every receptor here comes from a woman older than 75 with acute or convalescent COVID-19. CDR3s include the opening cysteine and the closing phenylalanine or tryptophan. The order of the fields is J gene, clone size, D gene, V gene, CDR3 protein, CDR3 DNA. A D gene is named only where the DNA matches it firmly. Expanded clones get a size class; other rows say once, few or many, or leave the size out.

TRBJ1-2,.,.,TRBV5-1,CASSLGQGLALYGYTF,TGCGCCAGCAGCTTGGGTCAGGGGCTGGCTCTATATGGCTACACCTTC
TRBJ2-3,once,.,TRBV25-1,CASRPDHDRTQYF,TGTGCCAGCAGACCTGACCATGACAGAACGCAGTATTTT
TRBJ1-5,.,.,TRBV6-6,CASSEDSNSNQPQHF,TGTGCCAGCAGTGAGGACAGTAATAGCAATCAGCCCCAGCATTTT
TRBJ1-4,.,.,TRBV5-6,CASSLWEGKLFF,TGTGCCAGCAGCTTGTGGGAGGGGAAACTGTTTTTT
TRBJ2-6,.,TRBD1,TRBV30,CAWSVKGAGANVLTF,TGTGCCTGGAGTGTAAAGGGGGCAGGGGCCAACGTCCTGACTTTC
TRBJ1-1,.,.,TRBV6-5,CASIGTYGSTEAFF,TGTGCCAGCATAGGAACATACGGGTCCACTGAAGCTTTCTTT
TRBJ1-5,.,TRBD1,TRBV15,CATSRGTDQPQHF,TGTGCCACCAGCAGGGGGACAGATCAGCCCCAGCATTTT
TRBJ1-2,once,.,TRBV5-1,CASSPGGSYGYTF,TGCGCCAGCAGCCCCGGGGGATCCTATGGCTACACCTTC
TRBJ2-1,.,TRBD1,TRBV5-1,CASSLAGTAYNEQFF,TGCGCCAGCAGCTTGGCCGGGACAGCCTACAATGAGCAGTTCTTC
TRBJ1-3,.,.,TRBV2,CASSENPPHWQGHTGNTIYF,TGTGCCAGCAGTGAAAATCCCCCGCATTGGCAGGGGCATACTGGAAACACCATATATTTT
TRBJ1-6,.,TRBD1,TRBV27,CASSLVGDRGSPLHF,TGTGCCAGCAGTTTGGTGGGGGACAGGGGTTCACCCCTCCACTTT
TRBJ2-1,.,TRBD2,TRBV28,CASSSPLIAGGYNEQFF,TGTGCCAGCAGTTCCCCCCTGATAGCGGGAGGTTACAATGAGCAGTTCTTC
TRBJ1-1,.,TRBD1,TRBV11-2,CASSLGGGTWAFF,TGTGCCAGCAGCTTAGGAGGGGGCACTTGGGCTTTCTTT
TRBJ1-5,few,TRBD1,TRBV30,CAWSWTGVNQPQHF,TGTGCCTGGAGCTGGACAGGGGTGAATCAGCCCCAGCATTTT
TRBJ1-2,.,.,TRBV11-3,CASSSPRGDFGYTF,TGTGCCAGCAGCTCCCCCCGGGGTGATTTTGGCTACACCTTC
TRBJ1-3,.,.,TRBV19,CASSVQGTGNTIYF,TGTGCCAGTAGTGTCCAGGGAACTGGAAACACCATATATTTT
TRBJ1-4,.,TRBD1,TRBV5-8,CASSLGAGTGEEKLFF,TGTGCCAGCAGCTTGGGGGCTGGGACAGGGGAAGAAAAACTGTTTTTT
TRBJ2-5,.,TRBD2,TRBV15,CATSRARGGEETQYF,TGTGCCACCAGCAGGGCCCGCGGGGGTGAAGAGACCCAGTACTTC
TRBJ2-1,.,.,TRBV7-2,CASSPTSASYNEQFF,TGTGCCAGCAGCCCGACTAGTGCGTCCTACAATGAGCAGTTCTTC
TRBJ2-5,.,TRBD2,TRBV29-1,CSGATSGEETQYF,TGCAGCGGTGCGACTAGCGGAGAAGAGACCCAGTACTTC
TRBJ1-2,.,TRBD1,TRBV19,CASSTRGYGYTF,TGTGCCAGTAGTACCAGGGGGTATGGCTACACCTTC
TRBJ1-5,.,.,TRBV11-2,CASSFSGQPQHF,TGTGCCAGCAGCTTCTCCGGGCAGCCCCAGCATTTT
TRBJ2-2,.,TRBD2,TRBV9,CASRPKPGLAGSGELFF,TGTGCCAGCAGACCTAAACCGGGACTAGCGGGTTCCGGGGAGCTGTTTTTT
TRBJ1-2,.,.,TRBV20-1,CVSNSNYGYTF,TGCGTCTCAAACAGTAACTATGGCTACACCTTC
TRBJ2-1,.,TRBD2,TRBV15,CATKNLRLAQSSYNEQFF,TGTGCCACCAAGAACTTGAGACTAGCGCAGAGCTCCTACAATGAGCAGTTCTTC
TRBJ1-2,.,.,TRBV5-1,CASSLTGTNYGYTF,TGCGCCAGCAGCTTGACGGGAACTAACTATGGCTACACCTTC
TRBJ2-3,few,TRBD2,TRBV4-2,CASSQASGGGADTQYF,TGTGCCAGCAGCCAAGCTAGCGGGGGAGGCGCAGATACGCAGTATTTT
TRBJ1-4,.,.,TRBV19,CASSIDRRQHNEKLFF,TGTGCCAGTAGTATAGATCGTCGACAACATAATGAAAAACTGTTTTTT
TRBJ1-1,few,TRBD1,TRBV4-1,CASSQVRQGINTEAFF,TGCGCCAGCAGCCAAGTCAGACAGGGGATCAACACTGAAGCTTTCTTT
TRBJ2-7,.,TRBD2,TRBV7-8,CASSSPGLAGGREQYF,TGTGCCAGCAGCTCTCCGGGACTAGCGGGGGGGCGCGAGCAGTACTTC
TRBJ1-2,.,.,TRBV4-1,CASSQAPGANYGYTF,TGCGCCAGCAGCCAAGCGCCAGGGGCTAACTATGGCTACACCTTC
TRBJ1-6,.,.,TRBV7-9,CASRPGTSNSPLHF,TGTGCCAGCAGACCCGGGACAAGTAATTCACCCCTCCACTTT
TRBJ1-1,once,.,TRBV5-1,CASSSTPQNTEAFF,TGCGCCAGCAGCTCCACACCACAGAACACTGAAGCTTTCTTT
TRBJ2-7,.,TRBD1,TRBV28,CASTQTGGDYEQYF,TGTGCCAGCACCCAGACAGGGGGAGATTACGAGCAGTACTTC
TRBJ1-5,.,.,TRBV2,CASKGDSNQPQHF,TGTGCCAGCAAAGGAGATAGCAATCAGCCCCAGCATTTT
TRBJ1-4,.,TRBD1,TRBV11-2,CASSLSGQSGEKLFF,TGTGCCAGCAGCTTATCGGGACAGAGCGGTGAAAAACTGTTTTTT
TRBJ1-6,.,.,TRBV19,CASTPSRGARYNSPLHF,TGTGCCAGTACCCCTAGCCGGGGGGCTCGGTATAATTCACCCCTCCACTTT
TRBJ2-1,.,.,TRBV28,CASSFGPYNEQFF,TGTGCCAGCAGTTTTGGGCCCTACAATGAGCAGTTCTTC
TRBJ1-2,.,TRBD1,TRBV7-9,CASSFDRGPYGYTF,TGTGCCAGCAGCTTTGACAGGGGGCCTTATGGCTACACCTTC
TRBJ1-1,.,.,TRBV7-2,CASSYNRVRTEAFF,TGTGCCAGCAGCTACAACAGGGTTCGGACTGAAGCTTTCTTT
TRBJ1-4,few,.,TRBV12-3/TRBV12-4,CASSFSYEKLFF,TGTGCCAGCAGTTTTTCGTATGAAAAACTGTTTTTT
TRBJ2-1,.,.,TRBV11-2,CASSLVGGTYNEQFF,TGTGCCAGCAGCTTAGTTGGCGGGACCTACAATGAGCAGTTCTTC
TRBJ2-2,.,.,TRBV4-2,CASSQDRGGIDTGELFF,TGTGCCAGCAGCCAAGATCGCGGCGGGATAGACACCGGGGAGCTGTTTTTT
TRBJ2-3,.,TRBD2,TRBV5-1,CASSLGGTSGTDTQYF,TGCGCCAGCAGCTTGGGCGGGACTAGCGGGACAGATACGCAGTATTTT
TRBJ2-2,.,TRBD2,TRBV11-2,CASSLGLAGSHTGELFF,TGTGCCAGCAGCTTAGGACTAGCGGGCTCTCACACCGGGGAGCTGTTTTTT